A single sample gave rise to the 9 T cell receptor beta chains below, sequenced in a study of OX40 agonist ivuxolimab in advanced cancers. This table comes from immunoSEQ multiplex PCR, and its TCRdb copy is limited to in-frame clones, with some not included. This table holds about 35,000 clones, under 85% found once. The sample in question was CD4+ or CD8+ T cells sorted from blood, obtained in a trial of the OX40 agonist ivuxolimab. The source of these receptors is an adult with an advanced solid tumor such as melanoma, head and neck, liver or kidney cancer.

The chain carries TRBV28 and TRBJ2-5; either TRBD1 or TRBD2 may supply D (5 bases each). Between the trimmed V and J ends, which lost 5 bases and 2 bases, there was a span of 24 bases. The CDR3 extends over 18 amino acids. Germline V gene sequence: CDR1 MDHEN, CDR2 SYDVKM. CDR3 protein: CASSPSRGLGTLQETQYF. In DNA form, the CDR3 reads TGTGCCAGCAGTCCTAGCCGGGGCCTGGGCACCTTACAAGAGACCCAGTACTTC.

V gene TRBV5-4 combines with J gene TRBJ2-5; 8 bases are a match to TRBD1. From germline, CDR1 is SGHNT and CDR2 YYREEE (reference sequence). This CDR3 contains 13 residues. Losses at the gene ends were 3 bases for V and 3 bases for J; bases not matched to a gene: 1. The DNA for the CDR3 is TGTGCCAGCAGCTCGACAGGGGAAGAGACCCAGTACTTC. The encoded protein is CASSSTGEETQYF.

The chain joins TRBV7-2 to TRBJ2-5; 9 bases map to TRBD1. Looked up from germline, CDR1 is SGHTA and CDR2 is FQGNSA. Trimming at V came to 5 bases and at J to 11 bases, leaving 15 bases not matched to a gene. CDR3 length equals 15 residues. CDR3 DNA sequence: TGTGCCAGCAGCCTCCGTTTTTCGGGACAGGGACGTCAGTACTTC. Translated: CASSLRFSGQGRQYF.

V is TRBV6-5 and J is TRBJ2-7; no clear D. Trimming removed 0 bases at V and 1 base at J, with 7 bases between. CDR1 is MNHEY and CDR2 is SVGAGI in the germline V gene. CDR3 length: 14 residues. The CDR3 spells CASSYSDGSYEQYF. The CDR3 DNA is TGTGCCAGCAGTTACTCGGACGGATCCTACGAGCAGTACTTC.

The chain uses TRBV7-9 and TRBJ2-5; 10 bases fit TRBD1. The V gene's germline CDR1 is SEHNR and CDR2 FQNEAQ (reference sequence). Trimming took 5 bases from V and 5 from J; bases not matched to a gene: 14. The CDR3 extends over 17 amino acids. The CDR3 DNA is TGTGCCAGCAGCCACGGGACAGGGGATAGGGGAGAGGAGACCCAGTACTTC. Its translation is CASSHGTGDRGEETQYF.

This clone has only one observation. One junction end does not reproduce the germline sequence, and a read error may be involved. This chain uses TRBV6-1 with TRBJ1-2; unclear D gene. CDR1 is MNHNS and CDR2 is SASEGT in the germline V gene. The CDR3 runs to 15 residues. This chain's CDR3 is CASSEVKGSTYGYTF. In nucleotides, the CDR3 is TGTGCCAGCAGCGAAGTTAAGGGATCCACCTATGGCTACACCTTC.

Judged by abundance, this clone is medium-sized. V and J are TRBV28 and TRBJ1-5; D may be TRBD1 (6 bases). V shed 5 bases and J shed 3 bases, with 17 bases lying between them. This CDR3 spans 16 amino acids. Germline CDR1 and CDR2: MDHEN and SYDVKM. This chain's CDR3 is CASSPPRGGDNQPQHF. DNA of the CDR3: TGTGCCAGCAGTCCCCCGAGGGGGGGTGACAATCAGCCCCAGCATTTT.

This clone was observed a few times. The sample carries other DNA sequences with the same CDR3. V is TRBV7-9 and J is TRBJ2-1; TRBD2 aligns across 10 bases. The V segment lost 4 bases and the J segment 0 bases; nucleotides outside the gene matches: 0. CDR1 and CDR2 (germline): SEHNR, FQNEAQ (reference sequence). The CDR3 length is 15 residues. The DNA for the CDR3 is TGTGCCAGCAGCTCTAGCGGGGGCTCCTACAATGAGCAGTTCTTC. Translated: CASSSSGGSYNEQFF. Based on the CDR3 plus reference TRBV7-9 and TRBJ2-1, the full variable domain is DTGVSQNPRHKITKRGQNVTFRCDPISEHNRLYWYRQTLGQGPEFLTYFQNEAQLEKSRLLSDRFSAERPKGSFSTLEIQRTEQGDSAMYLCASSSSGGSYNEQFFGPGTRLTVL.

The chain uses TRBV9 and TRBJ1-4; 9 nucleotides agree with TRBD1. The germline V gene has CDR1 SGDLS and CDR2 YYNGEE. The CDR3 runs to 16 residues. V lost 3 bases to trimming and J lost 1 base; unmatched junction nucleotides: 4. CDR3 region: CASSGGQGITNEKLFF. For the CDR3, the DNA is TGTGCCAGCAGCGGGGGACAGGGAATAACTAATGAAAAACTGTTTTTT.